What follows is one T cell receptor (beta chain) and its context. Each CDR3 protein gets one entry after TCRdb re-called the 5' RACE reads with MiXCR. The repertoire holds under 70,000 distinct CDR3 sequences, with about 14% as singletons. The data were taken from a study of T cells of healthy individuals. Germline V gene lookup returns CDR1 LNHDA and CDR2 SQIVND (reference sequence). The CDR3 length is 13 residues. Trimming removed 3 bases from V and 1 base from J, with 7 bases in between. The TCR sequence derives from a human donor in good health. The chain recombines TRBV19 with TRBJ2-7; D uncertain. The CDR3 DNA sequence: TGTGCCAGTAGTATCGTCGGTTCCTACGAGCAGTACTTC. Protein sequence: CASSIVGSYEQYF.